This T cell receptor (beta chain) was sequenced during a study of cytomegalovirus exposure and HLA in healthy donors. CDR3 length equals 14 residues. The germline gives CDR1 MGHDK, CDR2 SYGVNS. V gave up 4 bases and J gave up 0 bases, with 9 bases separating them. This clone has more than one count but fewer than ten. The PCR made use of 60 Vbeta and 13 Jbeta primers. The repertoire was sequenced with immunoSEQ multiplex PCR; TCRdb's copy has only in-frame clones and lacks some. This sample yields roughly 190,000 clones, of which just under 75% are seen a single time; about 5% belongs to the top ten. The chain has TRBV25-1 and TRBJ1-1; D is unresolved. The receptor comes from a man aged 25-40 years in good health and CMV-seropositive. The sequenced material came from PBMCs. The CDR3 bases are TGTGCCAGCAGTGGCCCGGGGATGAACACTGAAGCTTTCTTT. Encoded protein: CASSGPGMNTEAFF. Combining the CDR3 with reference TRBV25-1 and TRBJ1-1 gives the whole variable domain EADIYQTPRYLVIGTGKKITLECSQTMGHDKMYWYQQDPGMELHLIHYSYGVNSTEKGDLSSESTVSRIRTEHFPLTLESARPSHTSQYLCASSGPGMNTEAFFGQGTRLTVV.